This T cell receptor beta chain was retrieved from a study of blood T cell repertoires in COVID-19. Study summary: Acute and convalescent COVID-19 samples came from the United States, Italy and Spain.

Per the original methods: Amplification of reference gene primers provided the estimated nucleated cell counts. The assay was immunoSEQ multiplex PCR, and TCRdb's table has in-frame clones only and misses some. V and J calls and clone size are those listed in that table; D and trimming were worked out from the DNA. The table includes hundreds of thousands of clones, about nine tenths detected once. V shed 2 bases and J shed 9 bases, with 11 bases lying between them. CDR1 SNHLY and CDR2 FYNNEI come from the germline V gene. The CDR3 loop spans 12 amino acids. The sequenced sample consisted of peripheral blood. J is TRBJ2-7 and V is TRBV2, with D possibly TRBD2 on 6 matching bases. This clonotype was sampled from a woman in her 40s who had recovered from COVID-19. Here the CDR3 reads CASSELRGRQYF. Here the CDR3 DNA reads TGTGCCAGCAGTGAATTGCGGGGAAGGCAGTACTTC.